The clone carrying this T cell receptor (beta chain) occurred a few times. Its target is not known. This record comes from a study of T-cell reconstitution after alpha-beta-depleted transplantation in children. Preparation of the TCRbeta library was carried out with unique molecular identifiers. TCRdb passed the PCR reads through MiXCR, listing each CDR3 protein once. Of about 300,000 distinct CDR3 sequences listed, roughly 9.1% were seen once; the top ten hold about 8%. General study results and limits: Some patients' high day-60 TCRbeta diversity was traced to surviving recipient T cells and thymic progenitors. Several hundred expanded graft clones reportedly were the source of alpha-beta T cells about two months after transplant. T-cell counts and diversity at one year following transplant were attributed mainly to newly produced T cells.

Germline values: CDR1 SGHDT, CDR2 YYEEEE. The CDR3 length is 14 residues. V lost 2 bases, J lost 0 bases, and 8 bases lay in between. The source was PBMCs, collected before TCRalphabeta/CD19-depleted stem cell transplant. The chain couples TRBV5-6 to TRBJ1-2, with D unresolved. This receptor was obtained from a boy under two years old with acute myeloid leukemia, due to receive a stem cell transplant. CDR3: CASSFIQSNYGYTF. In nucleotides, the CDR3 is TGTGCCAGCAGCTTTATTCAGTCTAACTATGGCTACACCTTC.